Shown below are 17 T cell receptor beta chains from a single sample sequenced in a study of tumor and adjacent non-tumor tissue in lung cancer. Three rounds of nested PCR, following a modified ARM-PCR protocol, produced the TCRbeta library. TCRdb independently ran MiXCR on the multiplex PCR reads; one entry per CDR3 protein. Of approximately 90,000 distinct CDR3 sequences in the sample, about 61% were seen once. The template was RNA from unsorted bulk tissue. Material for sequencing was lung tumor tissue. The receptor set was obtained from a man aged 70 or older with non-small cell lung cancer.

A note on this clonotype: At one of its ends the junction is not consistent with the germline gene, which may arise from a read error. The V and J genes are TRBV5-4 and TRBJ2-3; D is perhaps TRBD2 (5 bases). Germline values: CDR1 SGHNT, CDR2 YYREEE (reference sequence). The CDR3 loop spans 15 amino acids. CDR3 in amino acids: CANSLKAGKQDTQYF. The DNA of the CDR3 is TGTGCCAACAGCTTGAAAGCCGGGAAGCAAGATACGCAGTATTTT.

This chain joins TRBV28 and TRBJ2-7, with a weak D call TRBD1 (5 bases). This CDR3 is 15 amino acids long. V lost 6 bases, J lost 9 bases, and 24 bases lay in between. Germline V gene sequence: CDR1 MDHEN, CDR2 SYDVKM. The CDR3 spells CASSPSPGIPHVQYF. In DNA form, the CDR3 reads TGTGCCAGCAGCCCCTCCCCAGGGATTCCCCACGTGCAGTACTTC. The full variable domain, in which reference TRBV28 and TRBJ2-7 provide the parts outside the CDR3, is DVKVTQSSRYLVKRTGEKVFLECVQDMDHENMFWYRQDPGLGLRLIYFSYDVKMKEKGDIPEGYSVSREKKERFSLILESASTNQTSMYLCASSPSPGIPHVQYFGPGTRLTVT.

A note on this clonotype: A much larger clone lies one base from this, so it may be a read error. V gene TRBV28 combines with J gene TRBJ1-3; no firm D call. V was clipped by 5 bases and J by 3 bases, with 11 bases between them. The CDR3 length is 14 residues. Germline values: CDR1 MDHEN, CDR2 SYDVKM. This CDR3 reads CASSAQDLGNTIYF. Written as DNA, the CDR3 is TGTGCCAGCAGTGCACAAGATCTTGGAAACACCATATATTTT.

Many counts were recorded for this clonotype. CDR3 region: CATSDAEGQGARTGELFF. The CDR3 nucleotides read TGTGCCACCAGTGATGCAGAGGGACAGGGGGCGCGGACCGGGGAGCTGTTTTTT. The chain links TRBV24-1 to TRBJ2-2; 12 nucleotides line up with TRBD1. The J segment lost 5 bases and the V segment lost 3 bases, leaving 9 bases of the junction unmatched. The germline V gene has CDR1 KGHDR and CDR2 SFDVKD. The length of the CDR3 is 18 residues.

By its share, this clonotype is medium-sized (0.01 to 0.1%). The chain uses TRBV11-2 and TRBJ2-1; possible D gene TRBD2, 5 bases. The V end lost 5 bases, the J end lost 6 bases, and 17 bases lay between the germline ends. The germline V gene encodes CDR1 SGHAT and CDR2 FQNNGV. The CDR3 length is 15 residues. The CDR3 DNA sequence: TGTGCCAGCAGCCACCCGATAGCGCAAAGCAATGAGCAGTTCTTC. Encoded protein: CASSHPIAQSNEQFF.

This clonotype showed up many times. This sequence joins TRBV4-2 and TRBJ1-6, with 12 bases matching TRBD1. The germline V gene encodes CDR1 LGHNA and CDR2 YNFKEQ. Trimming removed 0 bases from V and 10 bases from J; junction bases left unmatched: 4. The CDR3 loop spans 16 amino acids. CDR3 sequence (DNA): TGTGCCAGCAGCCAAGAAGGGACAGGGGGCCGATCACCCCTCCACTTT. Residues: CASSQEGTGGRSPLHF.

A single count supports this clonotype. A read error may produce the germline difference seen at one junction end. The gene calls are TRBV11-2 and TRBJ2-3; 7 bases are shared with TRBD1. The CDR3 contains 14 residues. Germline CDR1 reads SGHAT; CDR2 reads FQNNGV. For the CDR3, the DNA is TGTGCCAGCAGCTTTAGGGGGCACACAGATACGCAGCACTTT. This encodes CASSFRGHTDTQHF.

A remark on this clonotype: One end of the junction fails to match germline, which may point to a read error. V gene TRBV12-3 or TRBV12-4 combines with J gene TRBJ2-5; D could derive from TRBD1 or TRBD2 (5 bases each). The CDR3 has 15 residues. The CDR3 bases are TGTGTCAGCAGCCGGACGGGTCAGAGGGGTGAGACCCAGTACTTC. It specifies CVSSRTGQRGETQYF.

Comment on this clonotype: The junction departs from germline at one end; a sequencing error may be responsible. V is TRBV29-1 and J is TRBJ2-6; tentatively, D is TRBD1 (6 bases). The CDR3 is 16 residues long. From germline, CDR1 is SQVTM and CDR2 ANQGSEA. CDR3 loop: CGVHGLGASGANVLPF. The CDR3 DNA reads TGCGGCGTCCACGGCCTGGGGGCCTCTGGGGCCAACGTCCTGCCTTTC.

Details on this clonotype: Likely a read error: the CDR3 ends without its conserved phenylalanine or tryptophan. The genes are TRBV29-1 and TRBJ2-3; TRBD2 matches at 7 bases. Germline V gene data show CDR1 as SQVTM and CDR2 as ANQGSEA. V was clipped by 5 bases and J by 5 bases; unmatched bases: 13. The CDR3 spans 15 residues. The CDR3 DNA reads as TGCAGCGTTCAAGCGGGGACTAACGGGCGAGATACGCAGTATTTG. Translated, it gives CSVQAGTNGRDTQYL.

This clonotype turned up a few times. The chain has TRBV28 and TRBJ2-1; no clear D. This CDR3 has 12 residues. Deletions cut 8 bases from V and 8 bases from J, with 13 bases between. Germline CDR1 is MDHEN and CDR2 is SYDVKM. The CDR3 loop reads CASLHSVHEQFF. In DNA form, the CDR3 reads TGTGCCAGCTTACACAGTGTCCATGAGCAGTTCTTC.

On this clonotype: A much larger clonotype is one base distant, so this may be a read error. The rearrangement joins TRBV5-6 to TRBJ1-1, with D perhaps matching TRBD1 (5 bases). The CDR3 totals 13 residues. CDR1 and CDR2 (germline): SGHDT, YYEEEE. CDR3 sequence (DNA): TGTGCCAGCAGCTTGGTAGGGGCGGCTGAATCTTTCTTT. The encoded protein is CASSLVGAAESFF. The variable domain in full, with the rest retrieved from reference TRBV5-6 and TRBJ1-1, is DAGVTQSPTHLIKTRGQQVTLRCSPKSGHDTVSWYQQALGQGPQFIFQYYEEEERQRGNFPDRFSGHQFPNYSSELNVNALLLGDSALYLCASSLVGAAESFFGQGTRLTVV.

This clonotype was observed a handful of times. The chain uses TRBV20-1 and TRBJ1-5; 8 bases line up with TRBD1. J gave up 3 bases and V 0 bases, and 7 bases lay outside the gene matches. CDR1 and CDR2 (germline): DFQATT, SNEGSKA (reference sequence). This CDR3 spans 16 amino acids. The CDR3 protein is CSAREERTGLNQPQHF. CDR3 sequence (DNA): TGCAGTGCTAGAGAAGAAAGGACAGGGCTCAATCAGCCCCAGCATTTT.

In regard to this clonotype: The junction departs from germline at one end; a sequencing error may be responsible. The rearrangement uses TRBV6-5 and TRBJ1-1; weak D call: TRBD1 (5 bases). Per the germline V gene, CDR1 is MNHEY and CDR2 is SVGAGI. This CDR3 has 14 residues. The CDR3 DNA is TGTACCAGCGGTTACGGCGACGGGAGGGGTGAAGCTTTCTTT. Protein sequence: CTSGYGDGRGEAFF.

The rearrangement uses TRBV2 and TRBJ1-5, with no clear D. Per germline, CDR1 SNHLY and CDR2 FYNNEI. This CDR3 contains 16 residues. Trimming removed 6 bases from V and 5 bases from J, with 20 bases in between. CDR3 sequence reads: CASRLTGELVYQPQHF. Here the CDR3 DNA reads TGTGCCAGCAGACTGACCGGAGAGCTGGTTTATCAGCCCCAGCATTTT.

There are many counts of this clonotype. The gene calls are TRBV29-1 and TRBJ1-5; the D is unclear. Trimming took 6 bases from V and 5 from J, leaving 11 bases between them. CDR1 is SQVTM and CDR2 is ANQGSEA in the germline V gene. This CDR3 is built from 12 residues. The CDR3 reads CSVVDGYQPQHF. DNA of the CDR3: TGCAGCGTAGTCGACGGATATCAGCCCCAGCATTTT. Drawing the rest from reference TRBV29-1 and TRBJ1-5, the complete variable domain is SAVISQKPSRDICQRGTSLTIQCQVDSQVTMMFWYRQQPGQSLTLIATANQGSEATYESGFVIDKFPISRPNLTFSTLTVSNMSPEDSSIYLCSVVDGYQPQHFGDGTRLSIL.

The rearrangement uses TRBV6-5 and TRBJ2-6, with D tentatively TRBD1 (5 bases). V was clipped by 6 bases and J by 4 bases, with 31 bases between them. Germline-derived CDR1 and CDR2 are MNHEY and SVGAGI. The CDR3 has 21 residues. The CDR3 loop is CASSLRPPGALAYSGANVLTF. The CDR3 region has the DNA TGTGCCAGCAGCCTAAGACCCCCTGGGGCCCTCGCGTACTCCGGGGCCAACGTCCTGACTTTC.